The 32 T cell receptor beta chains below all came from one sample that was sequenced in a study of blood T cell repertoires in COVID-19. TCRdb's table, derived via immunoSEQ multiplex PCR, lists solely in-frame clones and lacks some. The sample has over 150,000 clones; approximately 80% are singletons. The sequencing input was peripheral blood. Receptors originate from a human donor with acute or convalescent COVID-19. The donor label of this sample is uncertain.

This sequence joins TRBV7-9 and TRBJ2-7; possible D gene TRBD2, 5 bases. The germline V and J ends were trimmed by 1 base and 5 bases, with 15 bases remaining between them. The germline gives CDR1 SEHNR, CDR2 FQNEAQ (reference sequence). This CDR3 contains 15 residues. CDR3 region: CASSLESGYRDEQYF. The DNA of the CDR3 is TGTGCCAGCAGCTTAGAGTCGGGGTATCGGGACGAGCAGTACTTC.

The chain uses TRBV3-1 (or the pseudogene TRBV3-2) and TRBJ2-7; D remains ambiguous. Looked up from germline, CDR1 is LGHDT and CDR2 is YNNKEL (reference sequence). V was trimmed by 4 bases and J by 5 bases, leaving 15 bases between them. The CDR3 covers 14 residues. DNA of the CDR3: TGTGCCAGCAGCCGCGGTAGTGGCCTCGACGAGCAGTACTTC. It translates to CASSRGSGLDEQYF.

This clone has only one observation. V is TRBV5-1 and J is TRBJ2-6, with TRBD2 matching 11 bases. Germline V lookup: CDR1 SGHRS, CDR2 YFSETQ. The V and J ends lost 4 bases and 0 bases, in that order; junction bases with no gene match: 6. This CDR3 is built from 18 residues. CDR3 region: CASSQTSGTFSGANVLTF. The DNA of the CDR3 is TGCGCCAGCAGCCAGACTAGCGGGACCTTCTCTGGGGCCAACGTCCTGACTTTC.

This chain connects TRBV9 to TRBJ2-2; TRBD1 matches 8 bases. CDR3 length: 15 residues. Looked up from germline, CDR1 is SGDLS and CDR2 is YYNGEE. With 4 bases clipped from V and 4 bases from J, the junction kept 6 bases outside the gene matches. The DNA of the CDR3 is TGTGCCAGCAGCTCTACGACAGGGGCCACCGGGGAGCTGTTTTTT. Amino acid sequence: CASSSTTGATGELFF.

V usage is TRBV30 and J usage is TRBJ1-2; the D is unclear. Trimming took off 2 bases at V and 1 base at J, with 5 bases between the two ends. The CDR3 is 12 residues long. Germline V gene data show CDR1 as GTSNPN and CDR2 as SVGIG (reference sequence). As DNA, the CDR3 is TGTGCCTGGAGTCACAGTAACTATGGCTACACCTTC. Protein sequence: CAWSHSNYGYTF.

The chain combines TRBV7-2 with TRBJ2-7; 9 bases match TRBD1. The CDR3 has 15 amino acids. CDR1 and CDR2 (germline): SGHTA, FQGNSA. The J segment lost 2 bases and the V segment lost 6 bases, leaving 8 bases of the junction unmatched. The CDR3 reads CASRDRTGATYEQYF. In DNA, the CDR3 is TGTGCCAGCAGGGACCGGACAGGGGCCACCTACGAGCAGTACTTC.

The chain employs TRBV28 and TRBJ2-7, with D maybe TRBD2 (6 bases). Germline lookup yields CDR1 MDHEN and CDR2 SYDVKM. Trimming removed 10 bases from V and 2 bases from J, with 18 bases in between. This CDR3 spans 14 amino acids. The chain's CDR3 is CATGGTSAAYEQYF. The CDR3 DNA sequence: TGTGCCACCGGAGGGACGTCCGCAGCCTACGAGCAGTACTTC.

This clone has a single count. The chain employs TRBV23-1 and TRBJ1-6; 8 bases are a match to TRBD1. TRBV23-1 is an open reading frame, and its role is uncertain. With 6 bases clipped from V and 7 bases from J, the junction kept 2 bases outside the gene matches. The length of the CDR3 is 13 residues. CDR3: CASRRTGNSPLHF. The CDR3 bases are TGCGCCAGCAGACGGACAGGGAATTCACCCCTCCACTTT.

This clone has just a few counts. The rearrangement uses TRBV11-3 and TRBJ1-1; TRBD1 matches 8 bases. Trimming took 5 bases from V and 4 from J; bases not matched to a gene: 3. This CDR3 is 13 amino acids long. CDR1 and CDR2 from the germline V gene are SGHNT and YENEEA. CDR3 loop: CASSLTGGTEAFF. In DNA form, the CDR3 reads TGTGCCAGCAGCCTCACAGGGGGCACTGAAGCTTTCTTT.

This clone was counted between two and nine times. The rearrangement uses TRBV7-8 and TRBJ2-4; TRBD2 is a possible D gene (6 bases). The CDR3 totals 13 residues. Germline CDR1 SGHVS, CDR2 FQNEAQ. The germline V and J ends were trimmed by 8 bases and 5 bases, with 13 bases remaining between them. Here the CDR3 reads CASLPWGENIQYF. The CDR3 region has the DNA TGTGCCAGCCTCCCCTGGGGGGAAAACATTCAGTACTTC.

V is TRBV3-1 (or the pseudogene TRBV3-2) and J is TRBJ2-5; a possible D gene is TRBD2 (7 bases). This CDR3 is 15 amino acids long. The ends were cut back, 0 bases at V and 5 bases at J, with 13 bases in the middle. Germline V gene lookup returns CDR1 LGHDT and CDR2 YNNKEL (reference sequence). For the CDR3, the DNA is TGTGCCAGCAGCCAAGATGGGGGGGGCAGGGAGACCCAGTACTTC. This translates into CASSQDGGGRETQYF.

In nucleotides, the CDR3 is TGTGCCAGTAGTTTACAGGATAACTCTGGAAACACCATATATTTT. It encodes CASSLQDNSGNTIYF. The chain uses TRBV19 and TRBJ1-3, with TRBD1 as a possible D gene (5 bases). V was clipped by 5 bases and J by 0 bases, with 11 bases between them. The CDR3 is made up of 15 amino acids. In germline, CDR1 is LNHDA, CDR2 SQIVND (reference sequence).

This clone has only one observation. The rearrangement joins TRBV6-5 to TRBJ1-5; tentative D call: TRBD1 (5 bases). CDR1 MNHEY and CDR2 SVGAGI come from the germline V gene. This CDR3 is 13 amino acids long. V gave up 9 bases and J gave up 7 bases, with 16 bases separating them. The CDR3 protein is CASRGGVGQPQHF. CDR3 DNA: TGTGCCAGTCGCGGGGGGGTCGGGCAGCCCCAGCATTTT.

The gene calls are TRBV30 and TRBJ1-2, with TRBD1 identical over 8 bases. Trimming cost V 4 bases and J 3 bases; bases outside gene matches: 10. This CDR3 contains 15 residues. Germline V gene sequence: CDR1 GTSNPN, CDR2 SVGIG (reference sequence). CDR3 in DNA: TGTGCCTGGAACCCCGACAGGGGCGGACACTATGGCTACACCTTC. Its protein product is CAWNPDRGGHYGYTF.

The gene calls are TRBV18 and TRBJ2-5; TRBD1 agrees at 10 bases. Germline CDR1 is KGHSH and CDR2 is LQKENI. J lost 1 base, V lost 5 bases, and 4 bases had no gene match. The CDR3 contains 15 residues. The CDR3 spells CASSMGTGAQETQYF. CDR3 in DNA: TGTGCCAGCTCAATGGGGACAGGGGCCCAAGAGACCCAGTACTTC.

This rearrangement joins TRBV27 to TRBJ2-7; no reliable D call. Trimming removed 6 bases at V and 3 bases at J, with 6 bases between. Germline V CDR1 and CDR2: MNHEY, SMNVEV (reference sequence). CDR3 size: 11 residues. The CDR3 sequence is CASRERYEQYF. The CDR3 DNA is TGTGCCAGCAGGGAGCGCTACGAGCAGTACTTC.

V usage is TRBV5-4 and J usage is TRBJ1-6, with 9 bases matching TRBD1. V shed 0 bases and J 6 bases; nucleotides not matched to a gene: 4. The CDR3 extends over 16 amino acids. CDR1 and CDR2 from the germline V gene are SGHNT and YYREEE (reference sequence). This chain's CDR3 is CASSLAGTGINSPLHF. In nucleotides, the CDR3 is TGTGCCAGCAGCTTGGCCGGGACAGGGATTAATTCACCCCTCCACTTT.

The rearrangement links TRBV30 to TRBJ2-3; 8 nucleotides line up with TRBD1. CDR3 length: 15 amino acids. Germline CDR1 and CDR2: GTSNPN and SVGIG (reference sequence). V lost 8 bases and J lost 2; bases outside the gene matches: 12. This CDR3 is CAKEDREGDTDTQYF. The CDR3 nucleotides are TGTGCCAAGGAGGACAGGGAAGGGGACACAGATACGCAGTATTTT.

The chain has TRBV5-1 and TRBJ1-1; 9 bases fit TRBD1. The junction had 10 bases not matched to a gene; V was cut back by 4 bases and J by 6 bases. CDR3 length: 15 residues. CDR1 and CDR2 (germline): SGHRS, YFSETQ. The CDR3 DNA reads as TGCGCCAGCAGCCCCAGGGACAGGGTAGGGGCTGAAGCTTTCTTT. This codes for CASSPRDRVGAEAFF.

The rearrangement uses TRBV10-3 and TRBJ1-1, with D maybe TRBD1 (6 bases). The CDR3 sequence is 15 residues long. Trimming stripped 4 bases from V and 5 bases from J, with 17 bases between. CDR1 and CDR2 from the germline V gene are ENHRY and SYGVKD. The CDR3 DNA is TGTGCCATCAGTGGCACGACAGGTCAAGGGACTGAAGCTTTCTTT. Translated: CAISGTTGQGTEAFF.

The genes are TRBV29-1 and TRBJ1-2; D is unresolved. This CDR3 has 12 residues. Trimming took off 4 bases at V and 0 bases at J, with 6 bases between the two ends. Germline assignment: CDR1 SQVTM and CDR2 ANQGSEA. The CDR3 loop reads CSVVVANYGYTF. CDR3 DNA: TGCAGCGTTGTAGTAGCTAACTATGGCTACACCTTC.

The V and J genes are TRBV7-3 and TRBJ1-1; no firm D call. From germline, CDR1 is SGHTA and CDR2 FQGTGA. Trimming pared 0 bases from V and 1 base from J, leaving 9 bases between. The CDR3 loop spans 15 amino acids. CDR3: CASSLTPGANTEAFF. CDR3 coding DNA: TGTGCCAGCAGCTTAACACCGGGTGCGAACACTGAAGCTTTCTTT.

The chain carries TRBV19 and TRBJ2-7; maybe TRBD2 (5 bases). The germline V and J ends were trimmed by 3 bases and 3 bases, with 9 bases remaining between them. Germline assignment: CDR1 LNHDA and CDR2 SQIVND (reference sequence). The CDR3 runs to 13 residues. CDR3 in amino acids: CASSIGERYEQYF. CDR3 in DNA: TGTGCCAGTAGTATCGGGGAACGCTACGAGCAGTACTTC.

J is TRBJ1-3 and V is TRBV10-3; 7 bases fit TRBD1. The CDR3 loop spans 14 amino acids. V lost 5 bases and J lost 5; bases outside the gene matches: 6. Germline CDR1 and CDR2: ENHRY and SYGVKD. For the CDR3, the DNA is TGTGCCATCAGTTTTGACAGGGCTAGAAACACCATATATTTT. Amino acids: CAISFDRARNTIYF.

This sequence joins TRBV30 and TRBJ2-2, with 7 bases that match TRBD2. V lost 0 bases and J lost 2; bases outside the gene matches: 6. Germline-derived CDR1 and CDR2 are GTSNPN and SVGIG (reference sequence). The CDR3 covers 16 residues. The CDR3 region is CAWSVRSGANTGELFF. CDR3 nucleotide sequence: TGTGCCTGGAGTGTACGGAGCGGGGCTAACACCGGGGAGCTGTTTTTT.

CDR3 sequence (DNA): TGTGCCAGCAGCTTGCCAGGGGTTGGGGCCAACGTCCTGACTTTC. Translated: CASSLPGVGANVLTF. This chain links TRBV5-4 with TRBJ2-6; maybe TRBD1 (6 bases). V was trimmed by 1 base and J by 3 bases, leaving 8 bases between them. Germline CDR1 and CDR2: SGHNT and YYREEE (reference sequence). This CDR3 spans 15 amino acids.

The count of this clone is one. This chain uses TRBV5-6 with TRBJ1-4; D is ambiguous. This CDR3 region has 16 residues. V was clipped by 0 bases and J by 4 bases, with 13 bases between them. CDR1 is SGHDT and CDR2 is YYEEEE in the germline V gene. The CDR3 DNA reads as TGTGCCAGCAGCTTGGCCGCCGGTGCTGGTAATGAAAAACTGTTTTTT. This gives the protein CASSLAAGAGNEKLFF.

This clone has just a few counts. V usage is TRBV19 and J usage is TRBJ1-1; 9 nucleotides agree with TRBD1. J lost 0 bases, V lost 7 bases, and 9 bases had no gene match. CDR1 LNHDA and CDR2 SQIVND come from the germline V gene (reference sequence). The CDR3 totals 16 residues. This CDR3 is CASTHPGTGLNTEAFF. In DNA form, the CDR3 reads TGTGCCAGTACCCACCCCGGGACAGGGTTGAACACTGAAGCTTTCTTT.

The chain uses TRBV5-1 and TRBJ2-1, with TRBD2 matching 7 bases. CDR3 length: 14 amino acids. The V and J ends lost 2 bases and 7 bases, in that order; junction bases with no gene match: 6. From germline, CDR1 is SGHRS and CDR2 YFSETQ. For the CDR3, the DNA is TGCGCCAGCAGCTTCCTCAGCGGGACGAATGAGCAGTTCTTC. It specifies CASSFLSGTNEQFF. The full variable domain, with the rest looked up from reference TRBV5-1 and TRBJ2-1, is KAGVTQTPRYLIKTRGQQVTLSCSPISGHRSVSWYQQTPGQGLQFLFEYFSETQRNKGNFPGRFSGRQFSNSRSEMNVSTLELGDSALYLCASSFLSGTNEQFFGPGTRLTVL.

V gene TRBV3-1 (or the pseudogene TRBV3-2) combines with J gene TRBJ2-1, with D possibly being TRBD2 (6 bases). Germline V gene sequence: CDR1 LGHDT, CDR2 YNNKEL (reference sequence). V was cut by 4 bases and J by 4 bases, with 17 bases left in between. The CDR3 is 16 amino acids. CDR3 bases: TGTGCCAGCAGCCCTATCCCGGGTAGCGGTTACAATGAGCAGTTCTTC. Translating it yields CASSPIPGSGYNEQFF.

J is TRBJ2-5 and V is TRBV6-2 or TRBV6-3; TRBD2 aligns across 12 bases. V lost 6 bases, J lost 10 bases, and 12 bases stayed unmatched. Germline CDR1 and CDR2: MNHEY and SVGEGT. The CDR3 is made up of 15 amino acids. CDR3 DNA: TGTGCCAGCAGCCAACTAGCGGGAGGACCAGGGGGCCAGTACTTC. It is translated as CASSQLAGGPGGQYF.

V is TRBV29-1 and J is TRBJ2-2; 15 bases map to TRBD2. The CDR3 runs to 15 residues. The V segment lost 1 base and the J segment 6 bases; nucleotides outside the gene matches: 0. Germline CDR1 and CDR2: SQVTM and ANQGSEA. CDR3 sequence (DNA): TGCAGCGTTGAAGGGACTAGCGGGAGGGCCGGGGAGCTGTTTTTT. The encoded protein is CSVEGTSGRAGELFF.